The clone carrying this T cell receptor (beta chain) showed up just a few times. Its target is unknown. The data belong to a study of CD8 T cells in ankylosing spondylitis. Each TCR beta library was made by quantitative 5'-RACE that incorporated molecular barcodes. TCRdb fed the 5' RACE reads into MiXCR, producing one record per CDR3 protein. The sample lists 250,000 to 350,000 distinct CDR3 sequences; around 21% were seen once. General study findings and limits: Disease-linked clones reportedly showed significant enrichment in matched ankylosing spondylitis synovial fluid. As for the disease-linked clones, they showed a CD8+ phenotype and occurred at relatively low frequencies in peripheral blood.

The CDR3 consists of 14 residues. The V gene end was trimmed by 2 bases and the J gene end by 8 bases; junction bases not matched to a gene: 8. Germline lookup yields CDR1 MNHEY and CDR2 SVGAGI. The chain links TRBV6-5 to TRBJ1-2; 7 positions agree with TRBD1. Sequenced input: blood, either unsorted or a sorted T cell fraction (not recorded which). This TCR was sampled from a female donor with ankylosing spondylitis or in good health (not recorded which). For the CDR3, the DNA is TGTGCCAGCAGTTACCTCGACAGGGATGGAGGCTACACCTTC. Protein product: CASSYLDRDGGYTF.